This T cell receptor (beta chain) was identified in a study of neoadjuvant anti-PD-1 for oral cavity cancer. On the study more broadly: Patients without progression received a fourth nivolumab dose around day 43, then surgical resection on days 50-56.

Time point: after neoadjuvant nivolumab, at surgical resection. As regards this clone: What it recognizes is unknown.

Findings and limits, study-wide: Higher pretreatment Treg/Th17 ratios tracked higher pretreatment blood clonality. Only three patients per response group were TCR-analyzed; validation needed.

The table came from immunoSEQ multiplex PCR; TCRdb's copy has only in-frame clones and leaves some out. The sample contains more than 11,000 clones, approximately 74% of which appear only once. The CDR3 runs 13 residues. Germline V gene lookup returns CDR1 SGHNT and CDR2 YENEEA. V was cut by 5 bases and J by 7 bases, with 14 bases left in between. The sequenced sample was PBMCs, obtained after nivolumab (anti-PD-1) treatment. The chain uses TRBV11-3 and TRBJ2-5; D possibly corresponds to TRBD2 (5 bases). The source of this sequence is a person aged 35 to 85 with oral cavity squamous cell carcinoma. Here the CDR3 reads CASSRGGEGTQYF. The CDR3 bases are TGTGCCAGCAGCCGGGGTGGAGAAGGGACCCAGTACTTC. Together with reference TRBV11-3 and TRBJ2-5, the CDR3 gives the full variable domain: EAGVVQSPRYKIIEKKQPVAFWCNPISGHNTLYWYLQNLGQGPELLIRYENEEAVDDSQLPKDRFSAERLKGVDSTLKIQPAELGDSAVYLCASSRGGEGTQYFGPGTRLLVL.